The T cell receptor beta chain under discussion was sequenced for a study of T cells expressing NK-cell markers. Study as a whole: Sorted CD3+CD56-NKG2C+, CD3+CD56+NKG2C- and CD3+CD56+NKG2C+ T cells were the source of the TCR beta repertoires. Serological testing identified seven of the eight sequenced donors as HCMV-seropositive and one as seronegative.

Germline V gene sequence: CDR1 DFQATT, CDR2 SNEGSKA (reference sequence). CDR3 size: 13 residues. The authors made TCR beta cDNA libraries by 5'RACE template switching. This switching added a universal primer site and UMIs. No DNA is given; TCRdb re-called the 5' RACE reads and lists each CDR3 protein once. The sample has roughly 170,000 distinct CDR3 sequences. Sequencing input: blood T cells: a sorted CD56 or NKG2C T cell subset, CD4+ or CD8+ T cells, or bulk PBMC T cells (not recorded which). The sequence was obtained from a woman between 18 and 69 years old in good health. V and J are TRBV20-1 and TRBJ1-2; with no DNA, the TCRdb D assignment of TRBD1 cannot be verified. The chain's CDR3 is CSVTGQVFGGYTF.